This T cell receptor beta chain was recovered during a study of T-cell memory formation after mild COVID-19 (dated by TCRdb to the early 2020s). Concerning the study at large: TCR sequence clusters from the two donors were largely donor specific. Longitudinal TCRalpha and TCRbeta repertoire sequencing tracked T-cell clones expanding and contracting after mild COVID-19 in two donors. The cohort comprised two young, previously healthy adult volunteers, one female and one male. Overall study outcomes, separate from this receptor: Some responding clones were found in pre-infection memory, which suggests that pre-existing cross-reactive memory T cells took part in the SARS-CoV-2 response. Only a couple of mild cases were covered by the study, and larger cohorts that include severe cases with pre-infection samples were considered necessary. Clones that contracted from day 15 to 85 showed balanced CD4/CD8 phenotypes, whereas a second wave of clones that expanded from day 15 to 37 leaned towards CD4+. Contracting CD4+ clones were found mainly in CM and EM memory subsets, while CD8+ clones were enriched in EMRA. SARS-CoV-2 specificity was not confirmed for the second-wave clones peaking on day 37.

PBMCs were isolated by Ficoll-Paque density gradient centrifugation. The sequencer listed for this sample is Illumina NovaSeq 6000. cDNA libraries for TCRalpha and TCRbeta were prepared by 5'RACE using constant-segment primers, with sample barcodes and unique molecular identifiers added. Trizol reagent was used to extract RNA from every sample. The libraries were amplified in two PCR steps, and the second step added a second sample barcode and Illumina TruSeq adapters. Sequencing of the libraries was done on an Illumina NovaSeq, producing 2 x 150 bp paired-end reads. Processing in the source paper ran as follows. Demultiplexing of reads and collapsing into UMI-guided consensus sequences were performed with migec v1.2.7. Using mixcr v2.1.11, UMI consensuses were aligned to TRA and TRB V and J templates and then assembled into clonotypes. Clonotypes were classified as expanded or contracted when called significant by both edgeR and NoisET, with noise models trained on biological replicates. For edgeR calls, the cutoffs were a false discovery rate-adjusted p below 0.01 and a log2 fold-change threshold of 1. As an exploratory analysis of dynamics, PCA with hierarchical clustering was applied to max-normalized trajectories of the 1000 most abundant clonotypes. Separately sequenced CD4+ and CD8+ repertoires were used to assign a CD4 or CD8 phenotype to each responding clone. TCRdb applied fastp at Q25 and MiXCR to the public reads, then kept only in-frame beta chains. Rows merge per CDR3 protein into single entries with the most common DNA and genes. TCRdb's processing, not the authors' own work, is the source of the V and J calls. Across this sample there are approximately 290,000 distinct CDR3 sequences, with around a sixth seen only once. The top ten clonotypes cover roughly 20% of the sample.

Counted from cysteine to phenylalanine, this CDR3 has 16 amino acids. Only the CDR3 part of the read is kept: 48 bases, read in frame from the first base. Between the V and J ends, shortened by 3 bases and 3 bases respectively, the junction contains 17 bases. The germline V gene (reference sequence) sets CDR1 to LNHNV and CDR2 to YYDKDF. Only a few counts were recorded for this clonotype. It lacks a known antigen. No base qualities exist here, and no much larger clone lies one base off it. This TCR derives from a man aged 18-30 years who had mild COVID-19 (a few samples of this study predate the infection). The sample titles of this study are shuffled in the database, so cell type and time point are left out; the donor was told from shared clones. The rearrangement combines TRBV15 with TRBJ1-1, with a tentative D gene TRBD1 over 6 matching bases. The sample comprised PBMCs or a T cell subset sorted from them (not recorded which). The CDR3 loop reads CATSSRPGGPHTEAFF. The DNA sequence follows: TGTGCCACCAGCAGTCGGCCGGGGGGCCCTCACACTGAAGCTTTCTTT.